This is a list of T cell receptor beta chains from one sample in a study of CD8 T cells in Susac syndrome. MiXCR, run by TCRdb on the immunoSEQ multiplex PCR reads, gives a single entry per CDR3 protein. The table shows roughly 180,000 distinct CDR3 sequences, with around 94% occurring only once. Sequences were obtained from CD4+ T cells from PBMCs. The receptors originated from a human donor in good health. Both conserved end residues are part of each CDR3. The D gene is left open where the match is weak. A row's size may be missing; if present it is once, few, many or a size class.

V gene: TRBV7-9
clone size: NA
D gene: NA
J gene: TRBJ1-4
CDR3 DNA: TGTGCCAGCAGCTTGTTCGAGGGGCGCTTTCAGGAAAAACTGTTTTTT
CDR3 protein: CASSLFEGRFQEKLFF

V gene: TRBV5-6
clone size: NA
D gene: NA
J gene: TRBJ2-7
CDR3 DNA: TGTGCCAGCAGCTTGAGGTTCACCTACGAGCAGTACTTC
CDR3 protein: CASSLRFTYEQYF

V gene: TRBV20-1
clone size: NA
D gene: NA
J gene: TRBJ1-2
CDR3 DNA: TGCAGTGCTAGTCAGGGCACGGACCTCTATGGCTACACCTTC
CDR3 protein: CSASQGTDLYGYTF

V gene: TRBV2
clone size: NA
D gene: NA
J gene: TRBJ2-1
CDR3 DNA: TGTGCCAGCAGTGAAGCGTTGAGCTCCGAGCAGTTCTTC
CDR3 protein: CASSEALSSEQFF

V gene: TRBV2
clone size: NA
D gene: NA
J gene: TRBJ2-5
CDR3 DNA: TGTGCCAGTAAAGGGCCTGGGGAGACCCAGTACTTC
CDR3 protein: CASKGPGETQYF

V gene: TRBV6-6
clone size: NA
D gene: NA
J gene: TRBJ2-7
CDR3 DNA: TGTGCCAGCAGGGGGGACTACGAGCAGTACTTC
CDR3 protein: CASRGDYEQYF

V gene: TRBV12-3/TRBV12-4
clone size: NA
D gene: TRBD1
J gene: TRBJ1-3
CDR3 DNA: TGTGCCAGCAGATTAGGACAGGCGAACTCTGGAAACACCATATATTTT
CDR3 protein: CASRLGQANSGNTIYF

V gene: TRBV15
clone size: once
D gene: TRBD1
J gene: TRBJ1-4
CDR3 DNA: TGTGCCACCAGCAGAGACAGGGGGGAAAAACTGTTTTTT
CDR3 protein: CATSRDRGEKLFF

V gene: TRBV20-1
clone size: NA
D gene: NA
J gene: TRBJ1-1
CDR3 DNA: TGCAGTGCTTGGACCACCGGCAGCACTGAAGCTTTCTTT
CDR3 protein: CSAWTTGSTEAFF

V gene: TRBV5-4
clone size: NA
D gene: TRBD1
J gene: TRBJ1-1
CDR3 DNA: TGTGCCAGCAGCACCTCTGGACAGGGGATGAACACTGAAGCTTTCTTT
CDR3 protein: CASSTSGQGMNTEAFF

V gene: TRBV30
clone size: NA
D gene: NA
J gene: TRBJ2-7
CDR3 DNA: TGTGCCTGGAGTGTAATCAGGTACTACGAGCAGTACTTC
CDR3 protein: CAWSVIRYYEQYF

V gene: TRBV15
clone size: NA
D gene: TRBD1
J gene: TRBJ2-7
CDR3 DNA: TGTGCCACCAGCAGCCGGGACAGCTACGAGCAGTACTTC
CDR3 protein: CATSSRDSYEQYF

V gene: TRBV29-1
clone size: NA
D gene: NA
J gene: TRBJ2-5
CDR3 DNA: TGCAGCGTTGCTGAAGGGGCGCGAGAGACCCAGTACTTC
CDR3 protein: CSVAEGARETQYF

V gene: TRBV6-6
clone size: NA
D gene: NA
J gene: TRBJ2-1
CDR3 DNA: TGTGCCAGCAGTTACTCAAGGAGGGGGGGCTTCGATGAGCAGTTCTTC
CDR3 protein: CASSYSRRGGFDEQFF

V gene: TRBV7-3
clone size: once
D gene: TRBD2
J gene: TRBJ2-3
CDR3 DNA: TGTGCCAGCAGCTTAACCCGGACTAGCGGCACAGATACGCAGTATTTT
CDR3 protein: CASSLTRTSGTDTQYF

V gene: TRBV6-2/TRBV6-3
clone size: NA
D gene: NA
J gene: TRBJ2-5
CDR3 DNA: TGTGCCAGCAGACTATCGCCGGGTAGCAGCCAAGAGACCCAGTACTTC
CDR3 protein: CASRLSPGSSQETQYF

V gene: TRBV20-1
clone size: NA
D gene: TRBD1
J gene: TRBJ1-1
CDR3 DNA: TGCAGTGCCCCCGAGACAGGGAAGGGAGCTTTCTTT
CDR3 protein: CSAPETGKGAFF

V gene: TRBV29-1
clone size: NA
D gene: NA
J gene: TRBJ1-5
CDR3 DNA: TGCAGCGCTAAGGTGGCTAGCAATCAGCCCCAGCATTTT
CDR3 protein: CSAKVASNQPQHF

V gene: TRBV4-2
clone size: NA
D gene: TRBD2
J gene: TRBJ2-1
CDR3 DNA: TGTGCCAGCAGCCCTAGCGGGGACTACAATGAGCAGTTCTTC
CDR3 protein: CASSPSGDYNEQFF

V gene: TRBV28
clone size: few
D gene: NA
J gene: TRBJ2-6
CDR3 DNA: TGTGCCAGCAGTTTGAGCTCTGGGGCCAACGTCCTGACTTTC
CDR3 protein: CASSLSSGANVLTF

V gene: TRBV28
clone size: NA
D gene: TRBD1
J gene: TRBJ2-3
CDR3 DNA: TGTGCCAGCAGTTTAGCCGGACAGGGAGATACGCAGTATTTT
CDR3 protein: CASSLAGQGDTQYF

V gene: TRBV9
clone size: NA
D gene: NA
J gene: TRBJ2-5
CDR3 DNA: TGTGCCAGCAGCGCCCTAACCCAAGAGACCCAGTACTTC
CDR3 protein: CASSALTQETQYF

V gene: TRBV15
clone size: NA
D gene: TRBD2
J gene: TRBJ2-3
CDR3 DNA: TGTGCCACCAGCGGGCGCGGGGGGCCGGCAGATACGCAGTATTTT
CDR3 protein: CATSGRGGPADTQYF

V gene: TRBV9
clone size: NA
D gene: TRBD2
J gene: TRBJ2-3
CDR3 DNA: TGTGCCAGCAGCGCTAGCGGGGGCCCCGGTACGCAGTATTTT
CDR3 protein: CASSASGGPGTQYF

V gene: TRBV20-1
clone size: NA
D gene: TRBD1
J gene: TRBJ1-2
CDR3 DNA: TGCAGTGCTACACGCCAGACAGGGCAAGATTATGGCTACACCTTC
CDR3 protein: CSATRQTGQDYGYTF

V gene: TRBV14
clone size: NA
D gene: NA
J gene: TRBJ2-7
CDR3 DNA: TGTGCCAGCAGCCAAGGAGGCCTCCGGGAGCAGTACTTC
CDR3 protein: CASSQGGLREQYF

V gene: TRBV4-1
clone size: NA
D gene: NA
J gene: TRBJ2-3
CDR3 DNA: TGCGCCAGCAGCCAAGGATGGACAGACACAGATACGCAGTATTTT
CDR3 protein: CASSQGWTDTDTQYF

V gene: TRBV5-1
clone size: NA
D gene: NA
J gene: TRBJ2-6
CDR3 DNA: TGCGCCAGCAGCTTGGGACAACGCTCTGGGGCCAACGTCCTGACTTTC
CDR3 protein: CASSLGQRSGANVLTF

V gene: TRBV6-8
clone size: NA
D gene: TRBD2
J gene: TRBJ2-3
CDR3 DNA: TGTGCCAGCAGTTATTTTCCGCTCGCGGGGGAGCCCTTT
CDR3 protein: CASSYFPLAGEPF

V gene: TRBV25-1
clone size: NA
D gene: NA
J gene: TRBJ1-6
CDR3 DNA: TGTGCCAGCAGTGAGGTCGGGGGGTCACCCCTCCACTTT
CDR3 protein: CASSEVGGSPLHF

V gene: TRBV29-1
clone size: NA
D gene: TRBD1
J gene: TRBJ2-5
CDR3 DNA: TGCAGCGTCTCGGACAGGGCAGGGGAGACCCAGTACTTC
CDR3 protein: CSVSDRAGETQYF

V gene: TRBV18
clone size: once
D gene: TRBD1
J gene: TRBJ1-2
CDR3 DNA: TGTGCCAGCTCACCACCAAGCAGGGGGCCGAGCTATGGCTACACCTTC
CDR3 protein: CASSPPSRGPSYGYTF

V gene: TRBV11-2
clone size: NA
D gene: NA
J gene: TRBJ2-5
CDR3 DNA: TGTGCCAGCAGCTTAGAGCCCCATCAAGAGACCCAGTACTTC
CDR3 protein: CASSLEPHQETQYF

V gene: TRBV15
clone size: NA
D gene: NA
J gene: TRBJ2-1
CDR3 DNA: TGTGCCACCAGCGGGGGAAGAATGGACAATGAGCAGTTCTTC
CDR3 protein: CATSGGRMDNEQFF

V gene: TRBV3-1
clone size: NA
D gene: NA
J gene: TRBJ1-5
CDR3 DNA: TGTGCCAGCAGCCGCCCGGACAGCCCACTCAATCAGCCCCAGCATTTT
CDR3 protein: CASSRPDSPLNQPQHF

V gene: TRBV20-1
clone size: NA
D gene: NA
J gene: TRBJ2-5
CDR3 DNA: TGCAGTGCTAGAGAAGGGACCCAAACCCAGTACTTC
CDR3 protein: CSAREGTQTQYF

V gene: TRBV6-2/TRBV6-3
clone size: few
D gene: NA
J gene: TRBJ2-3
CDR3 DNA: TGTGCCAGCAATCGGGACCGCACAGATACGCAGTATTTT
CDR3 protein: CASNRDRTDTQYF

V gene: TRBV20-1
clone size: NA
D gene: NA
J gene: TRBJ1-5
CDR3 DNA: TGCAGTGCTAGAGGACAGTCTAGCAATCAGCCCCAGCATTTT
CDR3 protein: CSARGQSSNQPQHF

V gene: TRBV7-9
clone size: NA
D gene: NA
J gene: TRBJ1-2
CDR3 DNA: TGTGCCAGCACAGAGGACGGAATCTATGGCTACACCTTC
CDR3 protein: CASTEDGIYGYTF

V gene: TRBV20-1
clone size: NA
D gene: TRBD1
J gene: TRBJ1-1
CDR3 DNA: TGCAGTGCTAGAACCCCGGACCAGGGGGCGCGGGGAGCTTTCTTT
CDR3 protein: CSARTPDQGARGAFF

V gene: TRBV30
clone size: NA
D gene: NA
J gene: TRBJ2-7
CDR3 DNA: TGTGCCTTGGAGGTGGGGGGGCGGTACGAGCAGTACTTC
CDR3 protein: CALEVGGRYEQYF

V gene: TRBV20-1
clone size: NA
D gene: NA
J gene: TRBJ2-7
CDR3 DNA: TGCAGTGCTAGACCCCAGGGGGGCTCCTACGAGCAGTACTTC
CDR3 protein: CSARPQGGSYEQYF

V gene: TRBV25-1
clone size: NA
D gene: NA
J gene: TRBJ1-2
CDR3 DNA: TGTGCCAGCAGTGATAAGGCAGCTAACTATGGCTACACCTTC
CDR3 protein: CASSDKAANYGYTF